A single sample gave rise to the 16 T cell receptor beta chains below, sequenced in a study of cytomegalovirus exposure and HLA in healthy donors. PCR primers comprised 60 Vbeta and 13 Jbeta primers. The protocol was immunoSEQ multiplex PCR, while the TCRdb copy is restricted to in-frame clones and leaves out a portion. The table records roughly 100,000 clones, roughly 85% of them present only once. Input material: PBMCs. The origin of the receptors is a man aged 40-50 years in good health and CMV-seronegative.

The chain recombines TRBV7-2 with TRBJ1-2; maybe TRBD1 (6 bases). V was cut by 1 base and J by 8 bases, with 17 bases left in between. CDR3 length: 15 amino acids. Germline loops: CDR1 SGHTA, CDR2 FQGNSA. CDR3 sequence reads: CASSLVFGGARGYTF. The CDR3 DNA is TGTGCCAGCAGCTTAGTTTTCGGGGGGGCGCGAGGCTACACCTTC.

This chain joins TRBV11-2 and TRBJ2-5, with 10 bases aligning to TRBD1. The better agreement between TRBJ2-7 and the DNA end casts doubt on the J call. The CDR3 runs to 15 residues. Germline V lookup: CDR1 SGHAT, CDR2 FQNNGV. CDR3 bases: TGTGCCAGCAGCCCGTGGACAGGGGGTAGCTACGAGCAGTACTTC. Amino acid sequence: CASSPWTGGSYEQYF.

The rearrangement links TRBV6-4 to TRBJ1-2; a weak D match, TRBD1 (6 bases). The V gene lost 10 bases and the J gene lost 3 bases, with 18 bases spanning the gap. Germline CDR1 is MRHNA and CDR2 is SNTAGT. The CDR3 extends over 14 amino acids. Here the CDR3 DNA reads TGTGCCAACCTACCAACACGGACAGACTATGGCTACACCTTC. It yields the protein CANLPTRTDYGYTF.

The CDR3 reads CASSEMTGGTNQPQHF. CDR3 in DNA: TGTGCCAGCAGTGAAATGACGGGGGGGACCAATCAGCCCCAGCATTTT. V is TRBV2 and J is TRBJ1-5, with D possibly TRBD1 on 5 matching bases. V lost 2 bases and J 3 bases, leaving 14 bases between the germline ends. Looked up from germline, CDR1 is SNHLY and CDR2 is FYNNEI. The CDR3 covers 16 residues. Drawing the rest from reference TRBV2 and TRBJ1-5, the complete variable domain is EPEVTQTPSHQVTQMGQEVILRCVPISNHLYFYWYRQILGQKVEFLVSFYNNEISEKSEIFDDQFSVERPDGSNFTLKIRSTKLEDSAMYFCASSEMTGGTNQPQHFGDGTRLSIL.

V and J are TRBV20-1 and TRBJ2-5; possibly TRBD1 for D (6 bases). Germline loops: CDR1 DFQATT, CDR2 SNEGSKA (reference sequence). V was clipped by 1 base and J by 9 bases, with 9 bases between them. The CDR3 covers 11 residues. CDR3 sequence reads: CSARVAGAQYF. The DNA for the CDR3 is TGCAGTGCTAGAGTCGCAGGGGCCCAGTACTTC.

The gene calls are TRBV5-4 and TRBJ2-7; TRBD1 agrees at 9 bases. The V segment lost 0 bases and the J segment 5 bases; nucleotides outside the gene matches: 0. Germline values: CDR1 SGHNT, CDR2 YYREEE (reference sequence). The CDR3 loop spans 13 amino acids. The CDR3 nucleotides are TGTGCCAGCAGCTTGGACAGGGGGCACGAGCAGTACTTC. This translates into CASSLDRGHEQYF. Complete variable domain (other parts from reference TRBV5-4 and TRBJ2-7): ETGVTQSPTHLIKTRGQQVTLRCSSQSGHNTVSWYQQALGQGPQFIFQYYREEENGRGNFPPRFSGLQFPNYSSELNVNALELDDSALYLCASSLDRGHEQYFGPGTRLTVT.

The chain recombines TRBV6-1 with TRBJ2-7, with D perhaps TRBD1 (5 bases). Germline V lookup: CDR1 MNHNS, CDR2 SASEGT. CDR3 length equals 17 residues. The V end was cut by 3 bases, the J end by 6 bases, with 24 bases between. Here the CDR3 DNA reads TGTGCCAGCAGTGACCCATTATTGGGCAGGGTTGGAAGCGAGCAGTACTTC. Encoded protein: CASSDPLLGRVGSEQYF.

About this clone itself: The identical CDR3 is also encoded by other nucleotide sequences in the sample. This rearrangement joins TRBV6-6 to TRBJ2-1; no definite D call. The V gene's germline CDR1 is MNHNY and CDR2 SVGAGI (reference sequence). The germline V and J ends were trimmed by 0 bases and 5 bases, with 5 bases remaining between them. There are 13 residues in the CDR3. The CDR3 DNA sequence: TGTGCCAGCAGTTACTCCCGAGACAATGAGCAGTTCTTC. It yields the protein CASSYSRDNEQFF.

The chain employs TRBV5-8 and TRBJ1-2; D not certain. The CDR3 runs to 13 residues. V lost 2 bases and J 2 bases, leaving 7 bases between the germline ends. CDR1 is SGHTS, CDR2 YDEGEE, per germline. This chain's CDR3 is CASSFKLNYGYTF. The CDR3 bases are TGTGCCAGCAGCTTTAAACTGAACTATGGCTACACCTTC.

The CDR3 sequence: CASSLDRGHKYF. The CDR3 DNA sequence: TGTGCCAGCAGCTTGGACAGGGGTCATAAGTACTTC. The chain joins TRBV5-6 to TRBJ2-5, with 7 bases identical to TRBD1. V shed 0 bases and J 12 bases; nucleotides not matched to a gene: 5. Germline V CDR1 and CDR2: SGHDT, YYEEEE. The CDR3 has 12 amino acids.

The V gene is TRBV27, the J gene TRBJ2-7; maybe TRBD2 (5 bases). This CDR3 has 15 amino acids. Per the germline V gene, CDR1 is MNHEY and CDR2 is SMNVEV (reference sequence). V dropped 0 bases and J dropped 2 bases, with 11 bases sitting between them. CDR3 nucleotides: TGTGCCAGCAGTTTATCCGGGGTTGTTACCTACGAGCAGTACTTC. It is translated as CASSLSGVVTYEQYF.

This clone was observed a single time. The rearrangement uses TRBV4-2 and TRBJ2-1, with 10 bases lining up with TRBD1. The J segment lost 5 bases and the V segment lost 0 bases, leaving 7 bases of the junction unmatched. CDR1 and CDR2 (germline): LGHNA, YNFKEQ. The CDR3 contains 17 residues. The DNA of the CDR3 is TGTGCCAGCAGCCAAGATCCCCCGGGGACAGGGGACAATGAGCAGTTCTTC. It specifies CASSQDPPGTGDNEQFF.

The rearrangement uses TRBV27 and TRBJ1-1; 7 bases are shared with TRBD1. The ends lost 6 bases at V and 4 bases at J; junction bases unmatched: 8. This CDR3 contains 14 residues. The germline CDR1 and CDR2 sequences are MNHEY and SMNVEV (reference sequence). The CDR3 is CASRPIPGGTEAFF. In DNA, the CDR3 is TGTGCCAGCAGGCCAATTCCAGGGGGCACTGAAGCTTTCTTT.

The V gene is TRBV7-3, the J gene TRBJ2-6; D ambiguous. The CDR3 is 15 residues long. V lost 4 bases, J lost 4 bases, and 11 bases lay in between. CDR1 and CDR2 from the germline V gene are SGHTA and FQGTGA. CDR3 region: CASSSPSAGANVLTF. CDR3 sequence (DNA): TGTGCCAGCAGCTCTCCTAGTGCCGGGGCCAACGTCCTGACTTTC.

This clone has only a few counts. The V gene is TRBV27, the J gene TRBJ1-3, with D possibly TRBD1 on 5 matching bases. CDR1 MNHEY and CDR2 SMNVEV come from the germline V gene (reference sequence). The CDR3 length is 15 residues. Between the trimmed V and J ends, which lost 1 base and 0 bases, there was a span of 7 bases. As DNA, the CDR3 is TGTGCCAGCAGTTTATTCGGGGGCTCTGGAAACACCATATATTTT. The encoded protein is CASSLFGGSGNTIYF.

The V and J genes are TRBV4-3 and TRBJ2-7; 9 positions match TRBD1. V shed 4 bases, J shed 4 bases, and the junction held 8 bases outside the gene matches. The CDR3 consists of 15 residues. From germline, CDR1 is LGHNA and CDR2 YSLEER. CDR3 in amino acids: CASSLRPGQGYEQYF. The CDR3 DNA reads TGCGCCAGCAGCCTTCGTCCGGGACAGGGATACGAGCAGTACTTC.